The 16 T cell receptor beta chains below were found in one sample sequenced in a study of identical twins' blood T cells. MiXCR, run by TCRdb on the 5' RACE reads, gives a single entry per CDR3 protein. The sample includes 400,000 or so distinct CDR3 sequences, over 25% of them seen just once. Sequencing input: PBMCs. Every receptor here comes from a woman aged 18 to 49 in good health.

As regards this clonotype: The final CDR3 position lacks the conserved phenylalanine or tryptophan, pointing to a likely read error. This chain connects TRBV19 to TRBJ2-7, with unresolved D. Trimming stripped 5 bases from V and 2 bases from J, with 13 bases between. There are 14 residues in the CDR3. The germline gives CDR1 LNHDA, CDR2 SQIVND (reference sequence). CDR3 coding DNA: TGTGCCAGTAGTGCGGCTAGAACCACCTACGAGCAGTACCTC. Residues: CASSAARTTYEQYL.

There are many counts of this clonotype. The CDR3 spells CSATLPGGSNQPQHF. CDR3 DNA: TGCAGTGCTACTCTCCCAGGGGGAAGCAATCAGCCCCAGCATTTT. J is TRBJ1-5 and V is TRBV20-1; 7 nucleotides agree with TRBD1. Germline trimming cut 4 bases from V and 1 base from J; bases unmatched to any gene: 7. Per germline, CDR1 DFQATT and CDR2 SNEGSKA (reference sequence). The CDR3 extends over 15 amino acids.

In this sample, this clonotype turned up many times. V usage is TRBV3-1 and J usage is TRBJ1-5; D uncertain. The CDR3 extends over 12 amino acids. V was pared by 1 base and J by 6 bases, with 4 bases between. Germline assignment: CDR1 LGHDT and CDR2 YNNKEL (reference sequence). The CDR3 bases are TGTGCCAGCAGCCAAGGGCGTCAGCCCCAGCATTTT. Its protein is CASSQGRQPQHF. The full variable domain, rest sourced from reference TRBV3-1 and TRBJ1-5, is DTAVSQTPKYLVTQMGNDKSIKCEQNLGHDTMYWYKQDSKKFLKIMFSYNNKELIINETVPNRFSPKSPDKAHLNLHINSLELGDSAVYFCASSQGRQPQHFGDGTRLSIL.

The V and J genes are TRBV20-1 and TRBJ2-1; 8 nucleotides match TRBD2. Germline V lookup: CDR1 DFQATT, CDR2 SNEGSKA (reference sequence). This CDR3 spans 14 amino acids. With 5 bases clipped from V and 6 bases from J, the junction kept 9 bases outside the gene matches. CDR3 nucleotide sequence: TGCAGTGCTGGTCGTAGCGGGGTATCCAATGAGCAGTTCTTC. Protein product: CSAGRSGVSNEQFF.

The chain joins TRBV7-2 to TRBJ1-3, with no clear D. CDR3 size: 15 residues. V lost 1 base, J lost 0 bases, and 7 bases lay in between. Germline V gives CDR1 SGHTA, CDR2 FQGNSA. The CDR3 bases are TGTGCCAGCAGCTTAGGTCCCAGCTCTGGAAACACCATATATTTT. This codes for CASSLGPSSGNTIYF.

This clonotype was recorded a few times. V gene TRBV20-1 combines with J gene TRBJ2-2; D gene uncertain. The CDR3 covers 13 residues. The germline gives CDR1 DFQATT, CDR2 SNEGSKA (reference sequence). Trimming stripped 4 bases from V and 3 bases from J, with 9 bases between. CDR3: CSAKSVHTGELFF. Here the CDR3 DNA reads TGCAGTGCTAAGAGTGTCCACACCGGGGAGCTGTTTTTT.

The chain carries TRBV19 and TRBJ2-7; D may be TRBD1 (7 bases). The V gene lost 5 bases and the J gene lost 6 bases, with 14 bases spanning the gap. CDR1 is LNHDA and CDR2 is SQIVND in the germline V gene (reference sequence). The CDR3 extends over 13 amino acids. CDR3 sequence: CASSSLQGGEQYF. In DNA, the CDR3 is TGTGCCAGTAGTTCTCTTCAGGGGGGCGAGCAGTACTTC.

The rearrangement uses TRBV4-3 and TRBJ1-1; D gene ambiguous. Germline loops: CDR1 LGHNA, CDR2 YSLEER. The CDR3 length is 14 residues. V was trimmed by 1 base and J by 4 bases, leaving 10 bases between them. CDR3 sequence reads: CASSQAIVGTEAFF. DNA for the CDR3: TGCGCCAGCAGCCAAGCGATAGTGGGCACTGAAGCTTTCTTT.

As for this clonotype: One junction end disagrees with the germline gene, perhaps due to a read error. The rearrangement joins TRBV5-1 to TRBJ1-4; 9 positions agree with TRBD1. Germline V gene lookup returns CDR1 SGHRS and CDR2 YFSETQ. There are 15 residues in the CDR3. DNA for the CDR3: TGCGCCAGCAGCTTCGAGACAGGGGGAGTAGAAAAGCTGTTTTTT. Translated, it gives CASSFETGGVEKLFF.

This chain connects TRBV24-1 to TRBJ2-2; 7 nucleotides agree with TRBD1. Germline loops: CDR1 KGHDR, CDR2 SFDVKD. Trimming removed 2 bases from V and 4 bases from J; junction bases left unmatched: 6. This CDR3 is 16 amino acids long. The chain's CDR3 is CATSDYRGPGTGELFF. CDR3 sequence (DNA): TGTGCCACCAGTGATTACAGGGGCCCTGGCACCGGGGAGCTGTTTTTT.

Only a few counts were recorded for this clonotype. This chain connects TRBV20-1 to TRBJ2-3; TRBD2 aligns across 9 bases. The germline CDR1 and CDR2 sequences are DFQATT and SNEGSKA (reference sequence). V was clipped by 3 bases and J by 7 bases; unmatched bases: 5. CDR3 length equals 13 residues. The DNA of the CDR3 is TGCAGTGCTAGGCGGGGGGGCGGGAATACGCAGTATTTT. Residues: CSARRGGGNTQYF.

This chain links TRBV23-1 with TRBJ2-7; no clear D gene. TRBV23-1 is marked as an open reading frame, function uncertain. The V gene lost 5 bases and the J gene lost 2 bases, with 13 bases spanning the gap. The CDR3 extends over 14 amino acids. The CDR3 region is CASSLDRQPYEQYF. CDR3 DNA: TGCGCCAGCAGTTTAGATCGTCAACCCTACGAGCAGTACTTC.

This clonotype appeared a few times. The J gene is TRBJ2-1, the V gene TRBV19, with TRBD1 matching over 9 bases. Germline V gene sequence: CDR1 LNHDA, CDR2 SQIVND (reference sequence). The CDR3 has 13 residues. V was pared by 9 bases and J by 8 bases, with 8 bases of the junction left unmatched. CDR3 nucleotide sequence: TGTGCCAGCCGGGACAGGGAATCCGATGAGCAGTTCTTC. This translates into CASRDRESDEQFF.

The chain links TRBV5-1 to TRBJ2-2; 9 bases are shared with TRBD1. The V gene end was trimmed by 3 bases and the J gene end by 5 bases; junction bases not matched to a gene: 8. Germline CDR1 reads SGHRS; CDR2 reads YFSETQ. This CDR3 is 16 amino acids long. The chain's CDR3 is CASSSGTGIGTGELFF. The CDR3, as DNA: TGCGCCAGCAGCTCAGGGACAGGGATAGGAACCGGGGAGCTGTTTTTT.

This clonotype was counted a few times. The rearrangement uses TRBV7-9 and TRBJ1-1; D remains ambiguous. In germline, CDR1 is SEHNR, CDR2 FQNEAQ (reference sequence). Trimming took off 4 bases at V and 3 bases at J, with 12 bases between the two ends. This CDR3 has 14 residues. In nucleotides, the CDR3 is TGTGCCAGCAGCTATAGTCGGCGGGACACTGAAGCTTTCTTT. It specifies CASSYSRRDTEAFF.

V gene TRBV20-1 combines with J gene TRBJ1-1, with D maybe TRBD1 (6 bases). The germline V and J ends were trimmed by 3 bases and 3 bases, with 17 bases remaining between them. This CDR3 is 15 amino acids long. Germline V gene data show CDR1 as DFQATT and CDR2 as SNEGSKA (reference sequence). As DNA, the CDR3 is TGCAGTGCTAGTCAGGGGTCCGGAGGGGACACTGAAGCTTTCTTT. Protein product: CSASQGSGGDTEAFF.